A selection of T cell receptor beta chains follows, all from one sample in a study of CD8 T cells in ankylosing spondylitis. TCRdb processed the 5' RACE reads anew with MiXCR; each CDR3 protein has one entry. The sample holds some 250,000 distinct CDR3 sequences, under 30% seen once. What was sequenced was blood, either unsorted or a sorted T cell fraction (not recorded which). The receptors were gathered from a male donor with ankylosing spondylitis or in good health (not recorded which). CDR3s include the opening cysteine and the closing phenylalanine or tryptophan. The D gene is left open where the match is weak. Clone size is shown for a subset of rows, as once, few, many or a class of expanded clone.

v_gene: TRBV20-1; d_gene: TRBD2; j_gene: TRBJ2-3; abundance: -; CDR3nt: TGCAGTGCTAGTAGCGGGGGCACAGATACGCAGTATTTT; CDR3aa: CSASSGGTDTQYF
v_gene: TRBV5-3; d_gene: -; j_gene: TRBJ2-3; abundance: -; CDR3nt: TGTGCCATCGGCCCCGGGCTCGTCAGAGATACGCAGTATTTT; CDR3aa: CAIGPGLVRDTQYF
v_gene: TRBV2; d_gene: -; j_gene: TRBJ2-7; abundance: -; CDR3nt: TGTGCCAGCCGCGGGACAAACTCCTACGAGCAGTACTTC; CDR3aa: CASRGTNSYEQYF
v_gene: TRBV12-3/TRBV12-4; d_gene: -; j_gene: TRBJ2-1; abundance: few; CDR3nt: TGTGCCAGCAGGACCCTAGGAGGAAATGAGCAGTTCTTC; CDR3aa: CASRTLGGNEQFF
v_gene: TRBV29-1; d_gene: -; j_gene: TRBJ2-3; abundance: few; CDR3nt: TGCAGCGTTTGGGGCTTCTCCACAGATACGCAGTATTTT; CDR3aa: CSVWGFSTDTQYF
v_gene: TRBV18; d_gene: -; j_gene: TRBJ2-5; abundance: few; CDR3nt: TGTGCCAGCTCACCAGTTGCAGCGGCCTTCCAAGAGACCCAGTACTTC; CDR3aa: CASSPVAAAFQETQYF
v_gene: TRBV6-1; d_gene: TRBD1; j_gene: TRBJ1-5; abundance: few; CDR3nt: TGTGCCAGCAGTGGACAGGGTAGCAATCAGCCCCAGCATTTT; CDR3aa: CASSGQGSNQPQHF
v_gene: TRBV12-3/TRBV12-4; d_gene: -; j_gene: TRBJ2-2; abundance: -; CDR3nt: TGTGCCACCCGACAGCACACCGGGGAGCTGTTTTTT; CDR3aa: CATRQHTGELFF
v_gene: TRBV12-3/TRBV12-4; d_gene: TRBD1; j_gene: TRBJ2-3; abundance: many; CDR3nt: TGTGCCAGCAGTCCCCGAGGACAGGACACAGATACGCAGTATTTT; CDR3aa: CASSPRGQDTDTQYF
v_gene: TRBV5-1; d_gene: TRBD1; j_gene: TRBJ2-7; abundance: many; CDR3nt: TGCGCCAGCAGCCCCCGGGACAGTGGTGACGAGCAGTACTTC; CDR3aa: CASSPRDSGDEQYF
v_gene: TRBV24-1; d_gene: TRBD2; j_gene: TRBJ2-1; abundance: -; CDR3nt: TGTGCCACCAGTGATTCTAGACTAGCAGGGAATGAGCAGTTCTTC; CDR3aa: CATSDSRLAGNEQFF
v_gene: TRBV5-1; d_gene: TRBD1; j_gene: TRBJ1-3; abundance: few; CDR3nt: TGCGCCAGCGGGCCGGGACAGGGAAACACCATATATTTT; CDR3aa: CASGPGQGNTIYF
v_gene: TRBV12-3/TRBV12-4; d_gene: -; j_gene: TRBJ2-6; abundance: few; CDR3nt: TGTGCCAGCAGTTTTTGGCTGTCTGGGGCCAACGTCCTGACTTTC; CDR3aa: CASSFWLSGANVLTF
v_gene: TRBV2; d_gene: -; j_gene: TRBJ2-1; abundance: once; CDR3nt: TGTGCCAGCACCCAACCCGTGGGCTACAATGAGCAGTTCTTC; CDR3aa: CASTQPVGYNEQFF
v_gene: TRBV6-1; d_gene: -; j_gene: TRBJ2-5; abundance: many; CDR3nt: TGTGCCAGCGGAGGCGACGGTAGACAGCAAAAAGAGACCCAGTACTTC; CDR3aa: CASGGDGRQQKETQYF
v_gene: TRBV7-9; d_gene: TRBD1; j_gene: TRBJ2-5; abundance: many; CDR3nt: TGTGCCAGCAGCTCCGGACAGGGGGGAGAGACCCAGTACTTC; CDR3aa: CASSSGQGGETQYF
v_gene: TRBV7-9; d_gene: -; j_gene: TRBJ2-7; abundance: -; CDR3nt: TGTGCCAGCAGCTTAGGTTATGCCCCAGGACGGAACTACGAGCAGTACTTC; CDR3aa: CASSLGYAPGRNYEQYF
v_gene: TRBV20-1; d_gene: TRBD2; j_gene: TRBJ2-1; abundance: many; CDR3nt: TGCAGTGCCCGGAGTGGACTAGCGATAAATGAGCAGTTCTTC; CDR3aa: CSARSGLAINEQFF
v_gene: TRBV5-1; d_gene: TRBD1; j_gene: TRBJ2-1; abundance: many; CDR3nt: TGCGCCAGCAGCTTGGGGGAAAACAGGGGGGAGCAGTTCTTC; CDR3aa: CASSLGENRGEQFF
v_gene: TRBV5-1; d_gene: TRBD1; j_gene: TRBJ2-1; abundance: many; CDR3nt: TGCGCCAGCAGCAGCCGCCGGGACAGTTCCTACAATGAGCAGTTCTTC; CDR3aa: CASSSRRDSSYNEQFF
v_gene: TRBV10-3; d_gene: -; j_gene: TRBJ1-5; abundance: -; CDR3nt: TGTGCCATCAGTGAGACAGGCAATCAGCCCCAGCATTTT; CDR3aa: CAISETGNQPQHF
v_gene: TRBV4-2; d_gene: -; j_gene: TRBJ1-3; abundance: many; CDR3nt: TGTGCCAGCAGCCAAGGGGTCCGTGGGGCCCCTGGAAACACCATATATTTT; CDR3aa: CASSQGVRGAPGNTIYF
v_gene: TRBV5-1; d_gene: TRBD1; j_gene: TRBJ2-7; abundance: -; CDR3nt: TGCGCCAGCAGACTTAGGGACAGGACCTCCTACGAGCAGTACTTC; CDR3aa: CASRLRDRTSYEQYF
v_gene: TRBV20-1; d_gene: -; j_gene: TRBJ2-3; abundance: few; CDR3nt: TGCAGTGCTAAGACAGGGACTAGCACAGATACGCAGTATTTT; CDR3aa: CSAKTGTSTDTQYF
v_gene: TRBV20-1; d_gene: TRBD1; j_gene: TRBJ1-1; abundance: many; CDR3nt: TGCAGCGTAAGGCAGGGGGCAGGGAACACTGAAGCTTTCTTT; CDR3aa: CSVRQGAGNTEAFF
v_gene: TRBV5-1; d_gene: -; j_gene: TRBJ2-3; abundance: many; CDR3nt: TGCGCCAGCAGCTTGTTGGGGGCTAGCACAGATACGCAGTATTTT; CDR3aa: CASSLLGASTDTQYF
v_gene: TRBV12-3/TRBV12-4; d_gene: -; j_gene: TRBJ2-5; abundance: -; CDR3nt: TGTGCCAGCAGGGGGCCGGGACTCCAAGAGACCCAGTACTTC; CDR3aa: CASRGPGLQETQYF
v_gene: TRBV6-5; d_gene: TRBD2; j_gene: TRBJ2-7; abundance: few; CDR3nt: TGTGCCAGCAGTTACTTGGTAGCGGGGGGGATTTACGAGCAGTACTTC; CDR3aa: CASSYLVAGGIYEQYF
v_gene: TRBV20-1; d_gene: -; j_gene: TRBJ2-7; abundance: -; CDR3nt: TGCAGTGCTAGGGGCCCCGACTACGAGCAGTACTTC; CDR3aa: CSARGPDYEQYF
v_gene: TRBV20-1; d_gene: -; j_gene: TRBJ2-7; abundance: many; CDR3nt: TGCAGTGCTTCCTCTCGGACTGGATACGAGCAGTACTTC; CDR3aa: CSASSRTGYEQYF
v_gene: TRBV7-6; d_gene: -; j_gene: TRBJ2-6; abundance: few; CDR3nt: TGTGCCAGCAGCCCGAGCCCGGGGGCCAACGTCCTGACTTTC; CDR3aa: CASSPSPGANVLTF
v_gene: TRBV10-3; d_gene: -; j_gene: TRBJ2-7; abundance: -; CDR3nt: TGTGCCATCAGTGATTTTTTGGTTAACTACGAGCAGTACTTC; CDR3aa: CAISDFLVNYEQYF
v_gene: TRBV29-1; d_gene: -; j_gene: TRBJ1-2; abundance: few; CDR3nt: TGCAGCGTTGAAGATCCAGGAGAAAGCACCTTC; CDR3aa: CSVEDPGESTF
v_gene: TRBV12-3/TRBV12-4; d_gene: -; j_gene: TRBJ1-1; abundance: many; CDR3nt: TGTGCCAGCAGTTTGATCCGGGGCACTGAAGCTTTCTTT; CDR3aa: CASSLIRGTEAFF
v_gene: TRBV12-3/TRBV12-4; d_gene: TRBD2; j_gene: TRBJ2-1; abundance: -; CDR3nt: TGTGCCATCCGGGGGGGATTCTACAATGAGCAGTTCTTC; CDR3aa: CAIRGGFYNEQFF